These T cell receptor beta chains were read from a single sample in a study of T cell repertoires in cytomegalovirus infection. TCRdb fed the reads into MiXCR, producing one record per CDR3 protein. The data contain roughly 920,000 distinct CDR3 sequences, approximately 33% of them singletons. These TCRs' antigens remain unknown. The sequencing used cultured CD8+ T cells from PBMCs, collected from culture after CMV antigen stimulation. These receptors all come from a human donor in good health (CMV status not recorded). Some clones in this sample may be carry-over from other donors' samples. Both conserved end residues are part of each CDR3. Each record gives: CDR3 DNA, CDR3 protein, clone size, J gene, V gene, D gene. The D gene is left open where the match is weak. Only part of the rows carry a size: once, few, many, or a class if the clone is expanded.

DNA: TGTGCCAGCAGTTTAAGGGGGAGGGGGAATGAGCAGTTCTTC
CDR3: CASSLRGRGNEQFF
size: many
J: TRBJ2-1
V: TRBV27
D: .

DNA: TGTGCCAGCAGCTCGGTTTTCGGGACAGGGGACGAATATGAGCAGTTCTTC
CDR3: CASSSVFGTGDEYEQFF
size: few
J: TRBJ2-1
V: TRBV7-9
D: TRBD1

DNA: TGTGCCAGCAGCCCCCGGGACAGGGGTCACACCGGGGAGCTGTTTTTT
CDR3: CASSPRDRGHTGELFF
size: many
J: TRBJ2-2
V: TRBV7-2
D: TRBD1

DNA: TGTGCCAGCAGTTTTTGGACCTCCCTCCCGGACGGGGAGAACACTGAAGCTTTCTTT
CDR3: CASSFWTSLPDGENTEAFF
size: few
J: TRBJ1-1
V: TRBV12-3/TRBV12-4
D: .

DNA: TGCAGTGCTAGAGCCAATGAGCAGTTCTTC
CDR3: CSARANEQFF
size: .
J: TRBJ2-1
V: TRBV20-1
D: .

DNA: TGTGCCAGCAGTGAAGACGAATCTAATGAGCAGTTCTTC
CDR3: CASSEDESNEQFF
size: .
J: TRBJ2-1
V: TRBV6-1
D: .

DNA: TGTGCCAGCAGTGCAAGCGGGGGACACAATGAGCAGTTCTTC
CDR3: CASSASGGHNEQFF
size: .
J: TRBJ2-1
V: TRBV2
D: TRBD2

DNA: TGTGCCAGCAGCTACTGGGAGGAGAACACCGGGGAGCTGTTTTTT
CDR3: CASSYWEENTGELFF
size: many
J: TRBJ2-2
V: TRBV7-2
D: .

DNA: TGTGCCAGTAGCCCCACAGACGCTTCCTACGAGCAGTACTTC
CDR3: CASSPTDASYEQYF
size: few
J: TRBJ2-7
V: TRBV19
D: .

DNA: TGTGCCAGCAGCCGCTTACAGGGATCTTACAATGAGCAGTTCTTC
CDR3: CASSRLQGSYNEQFF
size: .
J: TRBJ2-1
V: TRBV14
D: .

DNA: TGTGCCATCAGTGACCACCGTGTTTTCAAAGTGGATTTGAACACCGGGGAGCTGTTTTTT
CDR3: CAISDHRVFKVDLNTGELFF
size: .
J: TRBJ2-2
V: TRBV10-3
D: .

DNA: TGTGCCAGCAGCTTAGAGGACAGGGGTAGGCTTGATGAGCAGTTCTTC
CDR3: CASSLEDRGRLDEQFF
size: .
J: TRBJ2-1
V: TRBV7-9
D: TRBD1

DNA: TGTGCCAGCAGTTTAGTCGCTACAGGGGATGAAGCTTTCTTT
CDR3: CASSLVATGDEAFF
size: many
J: TRBJ1-1
V: TRBV12-3/TRBV12-4
D: TRBD1

DNA: TGTGCCAGTAGTATAGTGTGGCTTAGGGATCAGCCCCAGCATTTT
CDR3: CASSIVWLRDQPQHF
size: once
J: TRBJ1-5
V: TRBV19
D: .

DNA: TGTGCCAGCAGCCCCGGGGTAGCGGGAGCCCATGAGCAGTTCTTC
CDR3: CASSPGVAGAHEQFF
size: .
J: TRBJ2-1
V: TRBV7-2
D: TRBD2

DNA: TGTGCCAGCAGGCAGGGTTTAGGCTACACCTTC
CDR3: CASRQGLGYTF
size: .
J: TRBJ1-2
V: TRBV12-3/TRBV12-4
D: .

DNA: TGTGCCAGCAGCTCAACCGGGACAGCTCTTTACAATGAGCAGTTCTTC
CDR3: CASSSTGTALYNEQFF
size: many
J: TRBJ2-1
V: TRBV7-2
D: TRBD1

DNA: TGTGCCAGCAGCCGCCCGAAAGAGGGGCCACTTTATAATTCACCCCTCCACTTT
CDR3: CASSRPKEGPLYNSPLHF
size: .
J: TRBJ1-6
V: TRBV4-2
D: .

DNA: TGTGCCAGCAGGGGGGTGGGGTACAATGAGCAGTTCTTC
CDR3: CASRGVGYNEQFF
size: .
J: TRBJ2-1
V: TRBV27
D: .

DNA: TGTGCCAGCAGGCTTAGGACAGGGCAAGAGACCCAGTACTTC
CDR3: CASRLRTGQETQYF
size: .
J: TRBJ2-5
V: TRBV7-2
D: TRBD1

DNA: TGTGCCAGCCTAACTCGGACGACCAACGGGAATGAGCAGTTCTTC
CDR3: CASLTRTTNGNEQFF
size: .
J: TRBJ2-1
V: TRBV2
D: .

DNA: TGTGCCAGCAGCTTAATTCGATTTAGTGGGTATGAGCAGTTCTTC
CDR3: CASSLIRFSGYEQFF
size: .
J: TRBJ2-1
V: TRBV7-2
D: .

DNA: TGCAGTGCTAGAGATCAGGCGGGGGGCAAGTTCACAGATACGCAGTATTTT
CDR3: CSARDQAGGKFTDTQYF
size: .
J: TRBJ2-3
V: TRBV20-1
D: TRBD2

DNA: TGTGTCAGCAGCCCACAGGCCATTGAGGAGACCCAGTACTTC
CDR3: CVSSPQAIEETQYF
size: .
J: TRBJ2-5
V: TRBV6-1
D: .

DNA: TGTGCCAGCAGCTTGGGACAGGCGGGCACTGAAGCTTTCTTT
CDR3: CASSLGQAGTEAFF
size: .
J: TRBJ1-1
V: TRBV5-4
D: .

DNA: TGTGCCAGCAGCCATGGACTAGCGCGCACAGATACGCAGTATTTT
CDR3: CASSHGLARTDTQYF
size: few
J: TRBJ2-3
V: TRBV28
D: TRBD2

DNA: TGTGCCAGCAGATCCGGGACAGGGGATGGCGAGACCCAGTACTTC
CDR3: CASRSGTGDGETQYF
size: few
J: TRBJ2-5
V: TRBV6-5
D: TRBD1

DNA: TGTGCCAGCAGTCCTAGCGGGGGGATCCTTCGGGAGACCCAGTACTTC
CDR3: CASSPSGGILRETQYF
size: .
J: TRBJ2-5
V: TRBV7-9
D: TRBD2

DNA: TGTGCCAGTTTGGGGGCAGGGAGTTACGAGCAGTACTTC
CDR3: CASLGAGSYEQYF
size: few
J: TRBJ2-7
V: TRBV19
D: .

DNA: TGTGCTAGTGGTTTCGAAGGACTCACTACTTATGGCTACACCTTC
CDR3: CASGFEGLTTYGYTF
size: .
J: TRBJ1-2
V: TRBV12-5
D: .

DNA: TGTGCCAGCAGCTCCACGACAGAAGAGGACACCGGGGAGCTGTTTTTT
CDR3: CASSSTTEEDTGELFF
size: many
J: TRBJ2-2
V: TRBV7-9
D: .

DNA: TGTGCCAGCAGTCCCCATAAAGGCAGATACAATGAGCAGTTCTTC
CDR3: CASSPHKGRYNEQFF
size: few
J: TRBJ2-1
V: TRBV6-2/TRBV6-3
D: .

DNA: TGCGCCAGCAGCCAAGCTGGGGCGAGTGGCTATGGCTACACCTTC
CDR3: CASSQAGASGYGYTF
size: .
J: TRBJ1-2
V: TRBV4-1
D: .

DNA: TGTGCCAGCGGAGACAGGACCCTAGTAGAAAAACTGTTTTTT
CDR3: CASGDRTLVEKLFF
size: .
J: TRBJ1-4
V: TRBV27
D: .

DNA: TGTGCCAGCATTGGAGGGCTAGCGGAGGATACGCAGTATTTT
CDR3: CASIGGLAEDTQYF
size: .
J: TRBJ2-3
V: TRBV5-5
D: TRBD2

DNA: TGTGCCAGCAGCTTGCTCGGGACTAGAACCGAAGAGACCCAGTACTTC
CDR3: CASSLLGTRTEETQYF
size: many
J: TRBJ2-5
V: TRBV7-9
D: TRBD2

DNA: TGCGCCAGCAGCCAAGTTCCGGGACATCAAGAGACCCAGTACTTC
CDR3: CASSQVPGHQETQYF
size: .
J: TRBJ2-5
V: TRBV4-1
D: .

DNA: TGTGCCAGCAGTTTATCCGGCCAGGGAAGCTCCTATAATTCACCCCTCCACTTT
CDR3: CASSLSGQGSSYNSPLHF
size: .
J: TRBJ1-6
V: TRBV27
D: .

DNA: TGTGCCAGCAGCTCCCCCGGGACAGGCTACTACAATGAGCAGTTCTTC
CDR3: CASSSPGTGYYNEQFF
size: many
J: TRBJ2-1
V: TRBV7-6
D: TRBD1

DNA: TGTGCCAGCAGTAGGGGACTAGCGGCCTACAATGAGCAGTTCTTC
CDR3: CASSRGLAAYNEQFF
size: .
J: TRBJ2-1
V: TRBV6-1
D: TRBD2

DNA: TGTGCCAGCGGTTACTCGCCCAGCAAGTATAGCAATCAGCCCCAGCATTTT
CDR3: CASGYSPSKYSNQPQHF
size: .
J: TRBJ1-5
V: TRBV6-6
D: .

DNA: TGCGCCAGCAGCCCAATGGGTACAGGGACCTACAATGAGCAGTTCTTC
CDR3: CASSPMGTGTYNEQFF
size: many
J: TRBJ2-1
V: TRBV4-1
D: .

DNA: TGTGCCAGTAGTATAAGGGGCCGGAACACTGAAGCTTTCTTT
CDR3: CASSIRGRNTEAFF
size: .
J: TRBJ1-1
V: TRBV19
D: .

DNA: TGTGCCAGCAGCGCGCTCCAGTTTACCTACGAGCAGTACTTC
CDR3: CASSALQFTYEQYF
size: .
J: TRBJ2-7
V: TRBV5-5
D: .

DNA: TGTGCCAGCAGCTACCTCAACAGGGCCGGCACCGGGGAGCTGTTTTTT
CDR3: CASSYLNRAGTGELFF
size: .
J: TRBJ2-2
V: TRBV7-6
D: .

DNA: TGCAGTGCTAGACCTCGGGGGGGCCGCGATGAGCAGTTCTTC
CDR3: CSARPRGGRDEQFF
size: .
J: TRBJ2-1
V: TRBV20-1
D: TRBD2

DNA: TGTGCCAGCAGTCCCGGGACGGAAAATTCACCCCTCCACTTT
CDR3: CASSPGTENSPLHF
size: many
J: TRBJ1-6
V: TRBV27
D: .

DNA: TGTGCCAGCGGTCCGGGACAGTCAAAATATAGCAATCAGCCCCAGCATTTT
CDR3: CASGPGQSKYSNQPQHF
size: .
J: TRBJ1-5
V: TRBV6-8
D: TRBD1

DNA: TGTGCCAGCAGCTACGACTCATTAGAGGGGGAGCTGTTTTTT
CDR3: CASSYDSLEGELFF
size: .
J: TRBJ2-2
V: TRBV6-2/TRBV6-3
D: .

DNA: TGTGCCAGCCAACCTTTGATTAGGGAGACCCCAGATACGCAGTATTTT
CDR3: CASQPLIRETPDTQYF
size: .
J: TRBJ2-3
V: TRBV7-9
D: .

DNA: TGTGCCAGCAGAAAACTTTATAACACTGAAGCTTTCTTT
CDR3: CASRKLYNTEAFF
size: few
J: TRBJ1-1
V: TRBV2
D: .

DNA: TGTGCCAGCAGGGGGGTTCATGGGGGCAGCCAAGAGACCCAGTACTTC
CDR3: CASRGVHGGSQETQYF
size: few
J: TRBJ2-5
V: TRBV12-3/TRBV12-4
D: .

DNA: TGTGCCAGCAGTCAGGGGACACCCGGCACAGATACGCAGTATTTT
CDR3: CASSQGTPGTDTQYF
size: many
J: TRBJ2-3
V: TRBV27
D: .

DNA: TGTGCCACCAGTGATTTAAGCGGGGGGAGCACAGATACGCAGTATTTT
CDR3: CATSDLSGGSTDTQYF
size: .
J: TRBJ2-3
V: TRBV24-1
D: TRBD2